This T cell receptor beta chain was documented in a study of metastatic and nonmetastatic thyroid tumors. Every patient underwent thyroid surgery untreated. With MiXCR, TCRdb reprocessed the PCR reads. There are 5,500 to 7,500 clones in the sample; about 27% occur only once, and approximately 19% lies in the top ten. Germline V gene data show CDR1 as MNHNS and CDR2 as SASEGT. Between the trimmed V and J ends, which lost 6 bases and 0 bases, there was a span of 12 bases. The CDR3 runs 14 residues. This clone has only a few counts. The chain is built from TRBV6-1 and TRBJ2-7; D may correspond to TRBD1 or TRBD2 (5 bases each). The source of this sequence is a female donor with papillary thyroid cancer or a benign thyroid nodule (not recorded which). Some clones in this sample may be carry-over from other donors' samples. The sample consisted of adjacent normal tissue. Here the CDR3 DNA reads TGTGCCAGCAGAATCCGGGACCTCTCCTACGAGCAGTACTTC. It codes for CASRIRDLSYEQYF.